This TCR beta chain was obtained from a study of blood T cell repertoires in COVID-19. The wider study: Donors in the United States, Italy and Spain gave samples during acute or convalescent COVID-19. PBMCs, B-cell-depleted T cells, or T cells provided the cDNA or gDNA that made up the material.

The protocol was immunoSEQ multiplex PCR, while the TCRdb copy is restricted to in-frame clones and leaves out a portion. The table has tens of thousands of clones, 85% to 95% seen once; the top ten hold around 8%. Germline loops: CDR1 MNHEY, CDR2 SMNVEV (reference sequence). This CDR3 has 15 residues. Trimming removed 5 bases from V and 0 bases from J, with 14 bases in between. The rearrangement joins TRBV27 to TRBJ2-7, with D possibly TRBD2 on 5 matching bases. The sequence derives from a human donor in a cohort sampled during active COVID-19. Material: peripheral blood. The CDR3 coding sequence is TGTGCCAGCAGTAACCTGGGAGTCCTCTCCTACGAGCAGTACTTC. This translates into CASSNLGVLSYEQYF.